This T cell receptor (beta chain) emerged from a study of graft-versus-host responses after intestinal transplantation (dated by TCRdb to the early 2020s). Study-wide context: Multivisceral, liver-intestinal, or isolated intestinal transplants were received by the recipients. After intestinal transplantation, graft-versus-host and host-versus-graft alloreactive T cell clones were followed in the graft, circulation and bone marrow using bulk TCR-beta CDR3 sequencing. The cohort enrolled 24 intestinal transplant recipients, one of whom was a retransplant, and a few patients without pretransplant specimens were excluded. A peak of at least 4% donor T cells among recipient peripheral blood mononuclear cells was the definition used for donor T cell macrochimerism. Rather than going through the commercial service, samples from a few later patients were sequenced in-house on an Illumina MiSeq and processed with MiXCR. To identify alloreactive clones, pre-transplant mixed lymphocyte reaction products were sequenced and compared with unstimulated pre-transplant donor and recipient T cells. Every recipient was given anti-thymocyte globulin induction, then maintenance tacrolimus and steroids for 3 to 4 years.

The time point label here, explained by the study, means: cells obtained before transplantation from donor or recipient. CD3+CD4+ and CD3+CD8+ populations were FACS-sorted from unstimulated pre-transplant donor and recipient cells taken from spleen or lymph nodes. Details on this clone: The antigen this receptor binds is unknown. Per-base quality was not reported, and no clone a single base away is much larger than it.

The investigation overall reported the following: Early after transplant, peak levels of circulating GvH clones were associated with declines in HvG clones. GvH clones turned up in recipient bone marrow, with some appearing earlier in ileal mucosa or blood, a pattern consistent with an intestinal mucosal origin. The relatively low number and heterogeneity of intestinal transplant patients limited the conclusions. In the allografts of patients with donor T cell macrochimerism, GvH to HvG T cell clonal ratios were high.

Library preparation was by the immunoSEQ multiplex PCR assay. For most patients, genomic DNA was isolated with the Qiagen DNeasy Blood and Tissue Kit and sent frozen to Adaptive Biotechnologies for TCR sequencing. Adaptive Biotechnologies carried out high-throughput TCR-beta CDR3 sequencing of genomic DNA for most patients. The paper's processing steps were these. TCR sequencing data for approximately 19 patients were retrieved from Adaptive's ImmunoSEQ software; three other patients were processed with MiXCR and VDJtools. CD4 versus CD8 sorting errors were corrected by removing sequences found in both subsets at a frequency ratio below 5:1. Because the origin of CDR3 nucleotide sequences shared between donor and recipient could not be assigned, those sequences were removed. Alloreactive clones required at least 2-fold expansion over unstimulated cells and minimum CFSE-low frequency of 0.002% (template counts) or 0.001% (read counts). Clones were considered mappable if detected in sequenced pre-transplant spleen, lymph node, or MLR CFSE-low populations of the donor or recipient. The cumulative frequency of alloreactive clones was calculated as a percentage of all sequences, weighted by copy number. Not all clones reach the TCRdb copy of this immuneACCESS table, which keeps in-frame sequences only. Checked studies attribute under half of the gap to unresolved V genes and leave the rest unexplained. That table is the source of V, J and clone size, and D and trimming were worked out from the DNA. In all, the sample holds tens of thousands of clones, and roughly nine tenths of those were seen once. Just under 2.5% of the sample is held by the ten biggest clonotypes.

The germline V gene encodes CDR1 MDHEN and CDR2 SYDVKM. V sheds 10 bases and J sheds 2 bases, leaving 18 bases between their ends. There are 14 amino acids in the CDR3, from cysteine to phenylalanine inclusive. The only DNA kept is the CDR3, 42 bases in frame from the first base. The specimen comprised unstimulated CD8+ T cells sorted from spleen or lymph node cells, sampled before intestinal transplant. The sequence came from a human donor who received an intestinal transplant. The chain uses TRBV28 and TRBJ2-7; the D gene is perhaps TRBD2, on 5 matching bases. The nucleotide sequence is TGTGCCACCAATGGAGGATTTATTCCCTACGAGCAGTACTTC. It encodes CATNGGFIPYEQYF.